This T cell receptor (beta chain) was sequenced in a study of cytomegalovirus exposure and HLA in healthy donors. Amplification used 60 Vbeta primers and 13 Jbeta primers. The protocol was immunoSEQ multiplex PCR, while the TCRdb copy is restricted to in-frame clones and leaves out a portion. The profile shows 140,000 or so clones, roughly 76% of them singletons. At least ten counts were recorded for this clone. The clonotype originates from a woman in her 30s in good health and CMV-seronegative. The sample consisted of PBMCs.

The chain's CDR3 is CASSEALGGWAGELFF. In nucleotides, the CDR3 is TGTGCCAGCAGTGAAGCGCTCGGGGGGTGGGCCGGGGAGCTGTTTTTT. The chain links TRBV6-1 to TRBJ2-2; TRBD2 agrees at 7 bases. This CDR3 spans 16 amino acids. Trimming took 0 bases from V and 6 from J; bases not matched to a gene: 7. Per the germline V gene, CDR1 is MNHNS and CDR2 is SASEGT.